These 27 T cell receptor beta chains originate from one sample sequenced in a study of T cells in Graves' hyperthyroidism and ophthalmopathy. The investigators amplified TCR beta CDR3 regions from RNA transcripts. TCR CDR3 underwent first-round RT-PCR with the HTBI primer set. TCRdb used MiXCR to reprocess the multiplex PCR reads, holding one entry per CDR3 protein. The sample consists of roughly 800,000 distinct CDR3 sequences, roughly 37% of them appearing once. Sequenced input: blood. These receptors came from a man younger than 35 with Graves' hyperthyroidism.

This chain joins TRBV7-9 and TRBJ2-7; the match to TRBD1 covers 9 bases. V lost 5 bases and J lost 11; bases outside the gene matches: 10. Germline V gene lookup returns CDR1 SEHNR and CDR2 FQNEAQ (reference sequence). This CDR3 region has 13 residues. CDR3 protein: CASSAGTGKIEYF. CDR3 nucleotide sequence: TGTGCCAGCAGCGCCGGGACAGGGAAAATCGAGTACTTC.

In its sample, this clonotype was seen many times. The chain joins TRBV29-1 to TRBJ1-1; D gene unclear. V lost 7 bases to trimming and J lost 8 bases, with 11 bases between them. Germline CDR1 and CDR2: SQVTM and ANQGSEA. The CDR3 runs to 10 residues. CDR3 loop: CSGAGVEAFF. In nucleotides, the CDR3 is TGCAGCGGCGCCGGAGTAGAAGCTTTCTTT. The complete variable domain, with remaining parts taken from reference TRBV29-1 and TRBJ1-1, reads SAVISQKPSRDICQRGTSLTIQCQVDSQVTMMFWYRQQPGQSLTLIATANQGSEATYESGFVIDKFPISRPNLTFSTLTVSNMSPEDSSIYLCSGAGVEAFFGQGTRLTVV.

The chain combines TRBV2 with TRBJ1-4; 9 bases agree with TRBD1. The junction had 10 bases not matched to a gene; V was cut back by 10 bases and J by 7 bases. The CDR3 runs 14 residues. Germline values: CDR1 SNHLY, CDR2 FYNNEI. CDR3 sequence reads: CATRTGTGPEKLFF. As DNA, the CDR3 is TGTGCCACCAGGACTGGGACAGGGCCTGAAAAACTGTTTTTT.

The DNA for the CDR3 is TGTGCCAGCAGTTTGGAGGGACCTGTCTTTCCTGGAAACACCATATATTTT. It is translated as CASSLEGPVFPGNTIYF. The chain uses TRBV27 and TRBJ1-3; D is perhaps TRBD1 (5 bases). The V and J ends lost 3 bases and 2 bases respectively, with 17 bases between them. CDR3 length: 17 amino acids. Per the germline V gene, CDR1 is MNHEY and CDR2 is SMNVEV (reference sequence).

Note on this clonotype: It is likely a read error, because the conserved phenylalanine at the end of the CDR3 is missing. Because the CDR3's place on the DNA is in doubt, the DNA is left out and the CDR3 is given as listed by TCRdb. V is TRBV29-1 and J is TRBJ1-2; the listed D gene, TRBD1, was not tested against the DNA. Germline V lookup: CDR1 SQVTM, CDR2 ANQGSEA. The CDR3 spans 12 residues, counting both ends. The CDR3 loop is CSVGPETGGPTY.

This rearrangement joins TRBV29-1 to TRBJ1-1, with a tentative D call TRBD1 (6 bases). Germline V lookup: CDR1 SQVTM, CDR2 ANQGSEA. The V and J ends lost 5 bases and 0 bases respectively, with 13 bases between them. The CDR3 contains 14 residues. The CDR3 protein is CSVSQGRLNTEAFF. Here the CDR3 DNA reads TGCAGCGTTTCACAGGGCAGACTGAACACTGAAGCTTTCTTT.

This clonotype occurred once. This chain joins TRBV11-2 and TRBJ2-3, with 9 bases lining up with TRBD1. Germline CDR1 reads SGHAT; CDR2 reads FQNNGV. The CDR3 extends over 19 amino acids. Losses at the gene ends were 4 bases for V and 0 bases for J; bases not matched to a gene: 14. CDR3 nucleotide sequence: TGTGCCAGCAGCTCCACCCGAATCTCACAGGGGGCTAGCACAGATACGCAGTATTTT. This translates into CASSSTRISQGASTDTQYF.

Comment on this clonotype: A junction end diverges from the germline sequence, so it may reflect a read error. The chain recombines TRBV6-6 with TRBJ1-5, with a weak D call TRBD1 (5 bases). From germline, CDR1 is MNHNY and CDR2 SVGAGI (reference sequence). The CDR3 has 16 amino acids. The CDR3 here is CASSSVGDGSNRPQHF. As DNA, the CDR3 is TGTGCCAGCAGTTCCGTTGGGGACGGGAGCAATCGGCCCCAGCATTTT.

The gene calls are TRBV19 and TRBJ1-6; TRBD1 agrees at 12 bases. With 4 bases clipped from V and 8 bases from J, the junction kept 6 bases outside the gene matches. In germline, CDR1 is LNHDA, CDR2 SQIVND (reference sequence). The CDR3 is made up of 16 amino acids. The DNA for the CDR3 is TGTGCCAGTAGTACAAGAGGGACAGGGGGCCATTCACCCCTCCACTTT. As protein: CASSTRGTGGHSPLHF.

The chain links TRBV11-2 to TRBJ1-1; D is perhaps TRBD1 (5 bases). The V gene's germline CDR1 is SGHAT and CDR2 FQNNGV. V was trimmed by 4 bases and J by 4 bases, leaving 19 bases between them. The CDR3 contains 16 residues. The CDR3 protein is CASSSVTRGSGTEAFF. The CDR3 coding sequence is TGTGCCAGCAGCTCCGTCACGCGGGGGAGCGGCACTGAAGCTTTCTTT.

This rearrangement joins TRBV12-3 or TRBV12-4 to TRBJ1-6, with D perhaps TRBD1 (6 bases). V gave up 3 bases and J gave up 7 bases, with 10 bases separating them. The CDR3 runs to 14 residues. Written as DNA, the CDR3 is TGTGCCAGCAGTTTCGGGGGGACAAATTCACCCCTCCACTTT. It translates to CASSFGGTNSPLHF.

The rearrangement uses TRBV6-4 and TRBJ2-7; a possible D gene is TRBD2 (6 bases). The CDR3 length is 13 residues. Germline lookup yields CDR1 MRHNA and CDR2 SNTAGT. With 6 bases removed from V and 2 bases from J, the gap between germline ends came to 11 bases. CDR3 region: CASRHSGTYEQYF. The CDR3 DNA reads as TGTGCCAGCAGGCATAGCGGAACCTACGAGCAGTACTTC.

Only a few counts were recorded for this clonotype. The chain has TRBV20-1 and TRBJ2-5; D gene unclear. V was cut by 3 bases and J by 1 base, with 6 bases left in between. Germline loops: CDR1 DFQATT, CDR2 SNEGSKA (reference sequence). The CDR3 consists of 12 residues. The CDR3 coding sequence is TGCAGTGCTAGCGCTCCCCAAGAGACCCAGTACTTC. Encoded protein: CSASAPQETQYF.

The J gene is TRBJ2-7, the V gene TRBV7-6, with TRBD2 as a possible D gene (6 bases). Germline loops: CDR1 SGHVS, CDR2 FNYEAQ. Trimming pared 5 bases from V and 4 bases from J, leaving 12 bases between. This CDR3 has 13 residues. The CDR3 here is CASSPGLFYEQYF. CDR3 bases: TGTGCCAGCAGCCCGGGACTTTTTTACGAGCAGTACTTC.

The sample holds a few counts of this clonotype. The V and J genes are TRBV5-1 and TRBJ1-1; 8 bases are shared with TRBD1. The V gene's germline CDR1 is SGHRS and CDR2 YFSETQ. The length of the CDR3 is 13 residues. V dropped 1 base and J dropped 11; count of bases not matched to a gene: 7. CDR3 nucleotides: TGCGCCAGCAGCTTGTCAGGGGGCATTGTGGCTTTCTTT. Its protein product is CASSLSGGIVAFF.

This rearrangement joins TRBV6-5 to TRBJ2-5; 9 nucleotides align to TRBD1. CDR3 length: 14 residues. CDR1 is MNHEY and CDR2 is SVGAGI in the germline V gene. V lost 5 bases to trimming and J lost 3 bases; unmatched junction nucleotides: 4. The DNA for the CDR3 is TGTGCCAGCAGTGCGTGGGACAGGGAAGAGACCCAGTACTTC. Its protein is CASSAWDREETQYF.

This clonotype was counted many times. The chain links TRBV2 to TRBJ2-2, with D unresolved. In germline, CDR1 is SNHLY, CDR2 FYNNEI. CDR3 length: 14 residues. V was cut by 6 bases and J by 0 bases, with 8 bases left in between. CDR3 in DNA: TGTGCCAGCAGAAGCGAAGCGAACACCGGGGAGCTGTTTTTT. This sequence encodes CASRSEANTGELFF.

Of note for this clonotype: This may come from a read error, since a much larger clone is one base off. CDR3 amino acids: CAVSGRRVGDPYEQYF. In nucleotides, the CDR3 is TGTGCCGTCAGTGGGCGGCGTGTGGGGGATCCCTACGAGCAGTACTTC. The chain carries TRBV10-3 and TRBJ2-7; D tentatively fits TRBD1 or TRBD2 (5 bases each). This CDR3 spans 16 amino acids. Germline assignment: CDR1 ENHRY and CDR2 SYGVKD.

This clonotype occurred many times. The chain carries TRBV14 and TRBJ1-4; no clear D. CDR1 is SGHDN and CDR2 is FVKESK in the germline V gene. Trimming removed 0 bases from V and 0 bases from J, with 5 bases in between. The CDR3 runs to 15 residues. This chain's CDR3 is CASSQDRTTNEKLFF. The CDR3 DNA is TGTGCCAGCAGCCAAGATCGGACAACTAATGAAAAACTGTTTTTT.

J is TRBJ1-5 and V is TRBV15, with 7 bases that match TRBD1. V lost 3 bases, J lost 4 bases, and 6 bases stayed unmatched. Germline V gene data show CDR1 as LNHNV and CDR2 as YYDKDF (reference sequence). This CDR3 has 15 residues. CDR3 DNA sequence: TGTGCCACCAGCAGTTCAGGGGGGCCAAATCAGCCCCAGCATTTT. Protein sequence: CATSSSGGPNQPQHF.

This clonotype was observed many times. The chain combines TRBV7-9 with TRBJ1-2; D might be TRBD1 (5 bases). This CDR3 contains 13 residues. Trimming removed 4 bases at V and 4 bases at J, with 10 bases between. In germline, CDR1 is SEHNR, CDR2 FQNEAQ (reference sequence). CDR3 nucleotides: TGTGCCAGCAGCTCGGGACGGTCCTATGGCTACACCTTC. This sequence encodes CASSSGRSYGYTF.

With regard to this clonotype: Since a much larger clone is just one base distant, this may be a read error. This chain links TRBV20-1 with TRBJ1-2; a possible D gene is TRBD1 (5 bases). Germline V gene data show CDR1 as DFQATT and CDR2 as SNEGSKA (reference sequence). The CDR3 totals 13 residues. The V and J ends lost 0 bases and 8 bases respectively, with 13 bases between them. The CDR3 sequence is CSARDPGVRGYTF. Written as DNA, the CDR3 is TGCAGTGCTAGAGATCCGGGGGTACGAGGCTACACCTTC.

A few counts support this clonotype. The J gene is TRBJ1-1, the V gene TRBV12-3 or TRBV12-4; no reliable D call. The CDR3 loop spans 14 amino acids. V lost 1 base and J 1 base, leaving 7 bases between the germline ends. CDR3 DNA sequence: TGTGCCAGCAGTTTAGATTCATGGAACACTGAAGCTTTCTTT. Translated: CASSLDSWNTEAFF.

V gene TRBV7-2 combines with J gene TRBJ2-5; either TRBD1 or TRBD2 may fit D (6 bases each). The CDR3 has 13 residues. Trimming took off 8 bases at V and 6 bases at J, with 16 bases between the two ends. Germline CDR1 reads SGHTA; CDR2 reads FQGNSA. The CDR3 nucleotides read TGTGCCAGCGCTAAGGGGGGCCCCAAGACCCAGTACTTC. Its protein is CASAKGGPKTQYF.

V is TRBV6-6 and J is TRBJ2-5; D is unclear. The germline gives CDR1 MNHNY, CDR2 SVGAGI (reference sequence). This CDR3 has 11 residues. The V gene lost 5 bases and the J gene lost 8 bases, with 9 bases spanning the gap. The CDR3 is CASSHTGTQYF. The CDR3 nucleotides read TGTGCCAGCAGTCACACGGGCACCCAGTACTTC.

This chain joins TRBV28 and TRBJ1-5; D remains ambiguous. V was pared by 3 bases and J by 7 bases, with 4 bases between. Germline V gene data show CDR1 as MDHEN and CDR2 as SYDVKM. The CDR3 has 11 residues. The CDR3 bases are TGTGCCAGCAGTTTTAAACAGCCCCAGCATTTT. This translates into CASSFKQPQHF.

The V and J genes are TRBV9 and TRBJ1-6; the match to TRBD1 covers 10 bases. The CDR3 covers 15 residues. Germline V gives CDR1 SGDLS, CDR2 YYNGEE. V shed 3 bases and J 8 bases; nucleotides not matched to a gene: 5. CDR3 region: CASSAGQGGYSPLHF. The CDR3 bases are TGTGCCAGCAGCGCAGGACAGGGGGGCTATTCACCCCTCCACTTT.